The entry below gives a single TCR beta chain sequence along with its context. This clonotype has a handful of counts. Its target antigen remains unknown. Base qualities are not provided; no much larger clone lies one nucleotide away. For CDR1 and CDR2, the germline V gene lists SGHRS and YFSETQ. The cysteine opens and the phenylalanine closes a CDR3 of 14 amino acids. Only the CDR3 DNA is retained, 42 bases long and in frame from the first base. V loses 0 bases of germline sequence and J loses 1 base, and the interval between the two ends is 7 bases. These data originate in a study of identical twins (dated by TCRdb to about 2016). With regard to the full study: The study deep-sequenced TCR alpha and beta repertoires from monozygotic twins, unrelated adults of various ages and cord blood to test whether fetal clonotypes persist. Replicate twin experiments were performed at different times using different library preparation protocols to rule out contamination. Paper-wide results and their limitations: The excess sharing between twins in beta out-of-frame sequences was weaker because fewer shared sequences reduced the signal-to-noise ratio. Invariant T cells such as MAIT and iNKT could partly confound zero-insertion analyses, although diverse VJ usage argued against such confounding for most clonotypes. In monozygotic twins, out-of-frame TCR alpha sharing was systematically underestimated by recombination models, although the models agreed with sharing between unrelated individuals. Fewer insertions were carried by abundant cord blood beta clonotypes; a weaker similar trend was observed in young adult naive repertoires, while no such trend was observed in memory repertoires. Compared with coincidental sharing between unrelated individuals, out-of-frame TCR alpha sequences shared between twins showed an excess of sequences with low generation probability. Because the same donors could not be followed over many years, conclusions were based on cross-sectional statistical analysis.

The library relied on 5' RACE. Sequenced on an Illumina HiSeq 2000. Template switching added a universal primer binding site, and the final cDNA carried a unique molecular identifier that allowed TCR cDNA molecules to be counted accurately. Specific primers in the conserved constant-segment region were used to synthesize first-strand cDNA for TCR alpha and beta chains. To control for contamination, every cDNA library carried two barcodes: a SMART-Mk sample barcode plus Illumina barcodes. TruSeq adapter sequences, together with Illumina sample barcodes, were added in two successive PCR steps. The Illumina HiSeq platform was used with custom primers to sequence TCR alpha and beta cDNA libraries. In the original analysis: MiGEC processed the raw reads to extract unique molecular identifiers, while MiXCR was used to determine the CDR3 positions. For each individual, recombination models were inferred using an EM algorithm with the repgenHMM and IGoR tools. Shared clonotypes were analyzed with the tcR package in R, and sharing was normalized by the product of cloneset sizes. To study raw recombination free of thymic and clonal selection effects, out-of-frame nonproductive sequences were analyzed. Using fastp trimming at Q25 and MiXCR clonotype assembly, TCRdb reanalyzed the public sequencing data and kept in-frame beta chains. Every distinct CDR3 protein forms one entry, paired with its most common genes and DNA. TCRdb, not the original authors, processed these V and J calls. The sample table holds approximately 700,000 distinct CDR3 sequences, of which approximately 6.1% were seen once. The ten biggest clones cover about 2% of the sample.

Every donor in the study was a healthy Caucasian. The study also sequenced three unrelated non-twin adults: a male aged 18 to 29, a male aged 50 to 59 and a female aged 50 to 59. Using Miltenyi CD45RO+ enrichment and human naive T-cell isolation kits, memory (CD45RO+) and naive T cells were isolated from PBMC. The rearranged segments are TRBV5-1 and TRBJ2-5, with the identity of the D gene unclear. The origin of this receptor is a man aged 18 to 29 in good health. The sequenced sample was naive T cells sorted from blood. What the cell subset or site label conveys for this sample: cells isolated with a human naive T-cell isolation kit. The CDR3 in this case is CASSLGPIQETQYF. The DNA sequence reads TGCGCCAGCAGCTTGGGACCGATCCAAGAGACCCAGTACTTC.